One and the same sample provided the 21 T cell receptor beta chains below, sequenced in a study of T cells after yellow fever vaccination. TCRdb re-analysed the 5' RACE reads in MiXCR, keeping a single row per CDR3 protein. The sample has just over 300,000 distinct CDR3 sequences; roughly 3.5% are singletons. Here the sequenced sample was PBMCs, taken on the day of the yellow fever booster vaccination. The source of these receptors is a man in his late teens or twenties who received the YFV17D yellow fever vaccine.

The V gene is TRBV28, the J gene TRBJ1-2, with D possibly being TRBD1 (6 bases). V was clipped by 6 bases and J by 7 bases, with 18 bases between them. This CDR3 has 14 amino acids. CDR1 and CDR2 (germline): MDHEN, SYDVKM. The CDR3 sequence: CASSRGPHAFGYTF. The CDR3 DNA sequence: TGTGCCAGCAGCCGGGGGCCCCACGCCTTTGGCTACACCTTC.

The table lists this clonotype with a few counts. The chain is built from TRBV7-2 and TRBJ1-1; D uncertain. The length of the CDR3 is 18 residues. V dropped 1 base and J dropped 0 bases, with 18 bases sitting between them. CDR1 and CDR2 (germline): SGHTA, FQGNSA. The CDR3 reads CASSLGGHDRVLNTEAFF. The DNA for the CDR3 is TGTGCCAGCAGCTTAGGAGGGCATGATAGGGTCTTGAACACTGAAGCTTTCTTT.

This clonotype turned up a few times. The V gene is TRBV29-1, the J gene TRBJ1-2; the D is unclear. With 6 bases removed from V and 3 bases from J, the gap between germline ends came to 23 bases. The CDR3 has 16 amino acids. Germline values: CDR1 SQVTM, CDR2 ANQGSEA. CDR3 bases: TGCAGCGTAGACGATCCTTCGGTAGGGCTCTACTATGGCTACACCTTC. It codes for CSVDDPSVGLYYGYTF.

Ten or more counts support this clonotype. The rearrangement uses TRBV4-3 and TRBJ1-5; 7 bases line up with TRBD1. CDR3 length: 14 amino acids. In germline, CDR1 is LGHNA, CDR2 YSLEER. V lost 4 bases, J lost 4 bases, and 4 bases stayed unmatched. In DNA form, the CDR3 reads TGCGCCAGCAGCCTTGAGACAGGGAATCAGCCCCAGCATTTT. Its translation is CASSLETGNQPQHF.

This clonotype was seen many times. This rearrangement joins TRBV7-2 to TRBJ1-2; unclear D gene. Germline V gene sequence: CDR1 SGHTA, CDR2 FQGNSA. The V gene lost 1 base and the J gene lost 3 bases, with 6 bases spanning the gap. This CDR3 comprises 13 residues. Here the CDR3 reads CASSLGLDYGYTF. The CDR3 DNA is TGTGCCAGCAGCTTAGGGTTGGACTATGGCTACACCTTC.

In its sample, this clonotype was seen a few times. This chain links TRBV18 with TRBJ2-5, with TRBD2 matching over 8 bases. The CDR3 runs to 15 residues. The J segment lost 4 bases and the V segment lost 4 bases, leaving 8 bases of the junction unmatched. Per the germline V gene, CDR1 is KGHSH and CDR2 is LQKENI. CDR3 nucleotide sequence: TGTGCCAGCTCACGGACCGGGACTAGGGGAGAGACCCAGTACTTC. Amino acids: CASSRTGTRGETQYF. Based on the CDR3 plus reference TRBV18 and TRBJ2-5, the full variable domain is NAGVMQNPRHLVRRRGQEARLRCSPMKGHSHVYWYRQLPEEGLKFMVYLQKENIIDESGMPKERFSAEFPKEGPSILRIQQVVRGDSAAYFCASSRTGTRGETQYFGPGTRLLVL.

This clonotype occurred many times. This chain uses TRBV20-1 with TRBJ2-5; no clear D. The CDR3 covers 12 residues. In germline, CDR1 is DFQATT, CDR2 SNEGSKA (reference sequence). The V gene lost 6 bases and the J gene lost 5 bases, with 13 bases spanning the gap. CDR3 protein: CSARQLGETQYF. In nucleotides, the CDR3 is TGCAGTGCAAGGCAGTTGGGGGAGACCCAGTACTTC.

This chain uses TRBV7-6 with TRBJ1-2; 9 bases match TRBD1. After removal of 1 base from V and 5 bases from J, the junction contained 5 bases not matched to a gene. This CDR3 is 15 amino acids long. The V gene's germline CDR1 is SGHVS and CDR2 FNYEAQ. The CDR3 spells CASSLGGQGGYGYTF. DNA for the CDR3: TGTGCCAGCAGCTTAGGGGGACAGGGAGGATATGGCTACACCTTC.

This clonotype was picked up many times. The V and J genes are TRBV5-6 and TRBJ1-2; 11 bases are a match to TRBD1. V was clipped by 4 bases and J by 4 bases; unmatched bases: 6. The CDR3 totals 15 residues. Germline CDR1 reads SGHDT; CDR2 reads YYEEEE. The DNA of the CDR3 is TGTGCCAGCAGCCACCGGACAGGGGGCGCCTATGGCTACACCTTC. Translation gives CASSHRTGGAYGYTF.

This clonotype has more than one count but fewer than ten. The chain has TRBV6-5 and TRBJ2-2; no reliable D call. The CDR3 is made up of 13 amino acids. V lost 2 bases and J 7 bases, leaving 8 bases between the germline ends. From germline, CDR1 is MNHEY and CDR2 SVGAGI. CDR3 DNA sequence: TGTGCCAGCAGTTACGCAGCTGGCGGGGAGCTGTTTTTT. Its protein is CASSYAAGGELFF.

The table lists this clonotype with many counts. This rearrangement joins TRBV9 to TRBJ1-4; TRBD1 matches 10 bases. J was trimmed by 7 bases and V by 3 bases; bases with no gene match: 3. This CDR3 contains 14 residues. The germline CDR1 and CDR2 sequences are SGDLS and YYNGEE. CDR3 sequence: CASSGQGAGEKLFF. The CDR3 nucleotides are TGTGCCAGCAGCGGACAGGGGGCCGGTGAAAAACTGTTTTTT.

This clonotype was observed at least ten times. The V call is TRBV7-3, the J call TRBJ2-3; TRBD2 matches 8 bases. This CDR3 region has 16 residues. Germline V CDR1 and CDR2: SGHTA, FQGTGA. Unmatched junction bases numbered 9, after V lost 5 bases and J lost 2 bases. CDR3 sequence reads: CASSPRGGSATDTQYF. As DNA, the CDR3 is TGTGCCAGCAGCCCCCGCGGGGGGTCCGCCACAGATACGCAGTATTTT. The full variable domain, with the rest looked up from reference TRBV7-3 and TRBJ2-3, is GAGVSQTPSNKVTEKGKYVELRCDPISGHTALYWYRQSLGQGPEFLIYFQGTGAADDSGLPNDRFFAVRPEGSVSTLKIQRTERGDSAVYLCASSPRGGSATDTQYFGPGTRLTVL.

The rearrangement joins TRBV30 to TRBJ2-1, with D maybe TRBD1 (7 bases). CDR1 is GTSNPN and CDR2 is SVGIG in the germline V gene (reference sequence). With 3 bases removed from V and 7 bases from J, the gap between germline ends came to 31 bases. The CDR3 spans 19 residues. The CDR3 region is CAWRRLGGGLNPAWNEQFF. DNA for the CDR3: TGTGCCTGGAGAAGGTTAGGAGGGGGCCTAAACCCGGCTTGGAATGAGCAGTTCTTC.

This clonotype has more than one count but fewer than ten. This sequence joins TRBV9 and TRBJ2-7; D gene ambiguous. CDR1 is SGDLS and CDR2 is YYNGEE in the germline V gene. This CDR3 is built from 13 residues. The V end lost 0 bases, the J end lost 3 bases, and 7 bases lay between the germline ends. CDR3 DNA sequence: TGTGCCAGCAGCGTAGTATCGGGCTACGAGCAGTACTTC. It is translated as CASSVVSGYEQYF. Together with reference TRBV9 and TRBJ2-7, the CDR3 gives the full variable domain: DSGVTQTPKHLITATGQRVTLRCSPRSGDLSVYWYQQSLDQGLQFLIQYYNGEERAKGNILERFSAQQFPDLHSELNLSSLELGDSALYFCASSVVSGYEQYFGPGTRLTVT.

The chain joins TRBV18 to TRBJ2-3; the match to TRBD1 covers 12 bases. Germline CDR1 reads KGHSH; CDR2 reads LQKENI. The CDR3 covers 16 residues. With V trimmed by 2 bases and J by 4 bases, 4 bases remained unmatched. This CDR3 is CASSPGTGGAADTQYF. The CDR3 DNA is TGTGCCAGCTCACCAGGGACAGGGGGCGCCGCAGATACGCAGTATTTT.

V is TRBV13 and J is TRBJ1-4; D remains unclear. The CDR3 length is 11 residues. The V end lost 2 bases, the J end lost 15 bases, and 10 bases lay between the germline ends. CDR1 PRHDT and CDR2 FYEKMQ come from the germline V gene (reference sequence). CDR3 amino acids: CASSLNGEVFF. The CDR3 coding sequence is TGTGCCAGCAGCTTAAACGGCGAGGTGTTTTTT.

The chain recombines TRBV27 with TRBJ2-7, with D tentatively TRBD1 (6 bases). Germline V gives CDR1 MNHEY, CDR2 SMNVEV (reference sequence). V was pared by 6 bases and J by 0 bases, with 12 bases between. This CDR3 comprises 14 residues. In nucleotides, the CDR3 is TGTGCCAGCAGAGGGACACTTAGCTCCTACGAGCAGTACTTC. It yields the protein CASRGTLSSYEQYF.

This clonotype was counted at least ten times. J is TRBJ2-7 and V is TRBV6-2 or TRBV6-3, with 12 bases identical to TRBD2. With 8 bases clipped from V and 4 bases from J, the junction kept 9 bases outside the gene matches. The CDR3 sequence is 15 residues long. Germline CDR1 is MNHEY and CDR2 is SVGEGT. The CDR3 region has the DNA TGTGCCAGCGGATGGGGACTAGCGGGTAGATACGAGCAGTACTTC. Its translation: CASGWGLAGRYEQYF.

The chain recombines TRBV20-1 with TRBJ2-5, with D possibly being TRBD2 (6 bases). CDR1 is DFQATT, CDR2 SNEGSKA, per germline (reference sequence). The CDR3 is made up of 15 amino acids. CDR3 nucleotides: TGCGGCGGTATACGGGGGTCGGTTAAAAAAGAGACCCAGTACTTC. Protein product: CGGIRGSVKKETQYF.

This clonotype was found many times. Written as DNA, the CDR3 is TGTGCCAGCAGTGAACGAGGGCTAGGCGGCCTAAACACTGAAGCTTTCTTT. It yields the protein CASSERGLGGLNTEAFF. The chain recombines TRBV6-1 with TRBJ1-1; D gene ambiguous. The germline CDR1 and CDR2 sequences are MNHNS and SASEGT. The V end lost 2 bases, the J end lost 2 bases, and 18 bases lay between the germline ends. This CDR3 is 17 amino acids long.

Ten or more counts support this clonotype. CDR3 amino acids: CASRPGQGGTGELFF. DNA for the CDR3: TGTGCCAGCAGACCGGGACAGGGGGGAACCGGGGAGCTGTTTTTT. V is TRBV12-3 or TRBV12-4 and J is TRBJ2-2; 11 bases fit TRBD1. Unmatched junction bases numbered 5, after V lost 6 bases and J lost 5 bases. The CDR3 sequence is 15 residues long.